This T cell receptor (beta chain) was recovered during a study of cytomegalovirus exposure and HLA in healthy donors. Points from the study as a whole: Clusters of TCRs from the first cohort tended to co-occur in the roughly 120 validation repertoires (as a later analysis found).

Notes on this clone: The antigen remains undetermined.

Sequencing used immunoSEQ multiplex PCR; TCRdb keeps in-frame clones, though not all of them. The sample carries around 350,000 clones, more than 80% recorded once. Between the trimmed V and J ends, which lost 8 bases and 2 bases, there was a span of 17 bases. The V gene's germline CDR1 is SNHLY and CDR2 FYNNEI. The CDR3 extends over 15 amino acids. The receptor's source is a woman aged 18-30 years in good health and CMV-seronegative. This sequence joins TRBV2 and TRBJ2-3, with D perhaps TRBD1 (6 bases). The sample taken for sequencing was PBMCs. CDR3 coding DNA: TGTGCCAGCCTTTTCAGGACAGAATACACAGATACGCAGTATTTT. It specifies CASLFRTEYTDTQYF.